The entry that follows covers one T cell receptor beta chain sequence. This clonotype was counted at least ten times. The clone's antigen remains unknown. No per-base quality is available; no much larger clone lies one base away. Using a constant-region primer and ProtoScript II reverse transcriptase, TCRbeta-specific cDNA was reverse-transcribed from about 0.45 ug total RNA. The TCRbeta libraries were prepared through three rounds of nested multiplex PCR following a slightly modified ARM-PCR procedure. Multiplex TRBV1-TRBV30 forward primers and a Cbeta reverse primer were used in the first two PCR rounds, each of which was run for approximately 9 cycles. Sample barcodes and Illumina adapters were attached in a final 25-cycle PCR using Deep VentR polymerase. Amplicons of 200-500 bp were gel-purified with a QIAquick gel extraction kit before sequencing. The TCRbeta amplicons were sequenced with 250-bp paired-end reads on an Illumina HiSeq 2500. The paper's data handling went like this. Quality trimming of reads was performed with Trimmomatic v0.33, and paired reads were merged with FLASH v1.2.11 so that full CDR3 sequences could be recovered. V, D and J germline segments were assigned to the rearranged TCRbeta sequences using MiGEC v1.2.1b. Clonotype statistics and Shannon-Wiener diversity indices were computed with VDJtools v1.0.0. Except for diversity analysis, only the 250 most abundant clonotypes of each sample were used in subsequent analyses to reduce sampling bias. TCRdb reprocessing: public reads trimmed at Q25 with fastp, clones called with MiXCR, in-frame beta chains kept. Every CDR3 protein is listed once, alongside the most common genes and DNA of its rows. TCRdb's processing, not the study's, gives the V and J calls here. Across this sample there are about 320,000 distinct CDR3 sequences, with about 60% seen only once. In total, the top ten clones hold approximately 9.4% of the sample.

The record originates from a study of tumor-infiltrating lymphocytes in primary liver carcinoma (dated by TCRdb to about 2017). Regarding the complete study: Between November 2015 and March 2016, roughly five patients in China with histopathologically diagnosed primary liver carcinoma had surgical resection. Hepatocellular carcinoma (four) or combined HCC and intrahepatic cholangiocarcinoma (one) was present in the five patients, who were three men and two women aged 30 to 69 years. Tumors of the five patients were stage T1-T3 N0M0 with maximum diameters of 4.2 to 10 cm. Each sample produced about 3.5 to 8 million productive TCRbeta reads, and read depth showed no significant difference between tissue types. Across five regions of each liver tumor, along with adjacent normal tissue and blood, the study brought together TCRbeta repertoire sequencing, expression microarrays and whole-exome sequencing. A total of 35 or so specimens from 5 patients went through TCRbeta repertoire sequencing, namely 25 tumor regions, 5 adjacent noncancerous liver tissues and 5 peripheral blood samples. Technical replicate repertoires showed high reproducibility, with mean shared-clone rates about 0.91 and correlation coefficients above 0.95. General findings and caveats noted by the study authors: Because only the TCR beta chain was sequenced and unpaired alpha chains were not captured, true repertoire diversity is likely underestimated. Bulk unsorted samples precluded comparing CD4+ and CD8+ T cell repertoires. A significantly larger repertoire fraction was made up by the top 250 clones in tumors than in blood (p = 0.039). Repertoire overlap was found to be higher between tumor regions (mean around 35%) than between tumor-adjacent (roughly 17%) or tumor-blood (around 15%) pairs, consistent with antigen-driven expansion. The study included only four or five patients, and the authors note findings should be validated in a larger study.

V loses 0 bases of germline sequence and J loses 1 base, and the interval between the two ends is 9 bases. The germline V gene encodes CDR1 SQVTM and CDR2 ANQGSEA. Counted from cysteine to phenylalanine, this CDR3 has 14 amino acids. Only the CDR3 part of the read is kept: 42 bases, read in frame from the first base. Blood RNA was extracted from unsorted whole blood with TRIzol reagent; germline DNA came from the DNeasy Blood & Tissue kit. Patients had chronic HBV infection and were treatment-naive at sampling. Approximately 3.8 milliliters of peripheral blood were collected into K2EDTA tubes before surgery.

This clonotype was sampled from a man aged 40-49 years with primary liver carcinoma and hepatitis B virus infection. The sample consisted of peripheral blood. The sequence links TRBV29-1 to TRBJ1-2; tentative D gene TRBD1, with 6 bases matching. CDR3 protein: CSVEDRDNNYGYTF. The nucleotide sequence reads TGCAGCGTTGAAGATCGGGACAATAACTATGGCTACACCTTC.